This T cell receptor beta chain originates from a study of T cell repertoires in cytomegalovirus infection. Looking at the study overall: An indication of both CMV infection and matching HLA type came from public TCR beta signatures.

There are 13 residues in the CDR3. The germline V and J ends were trimmed by 4 bases and 6 bases, with 13 bases remaining between them. The germline V gene encodes CDR1 SGHDN and CDR2 FVKESK. Study-level results: Clonotypes of TCR beta that were HLA-C-restricted and CMV-specific dominated the ex vivo response. CMV carriers with the relevant HLA were identified by cumulative public TCR beta family frequency.

To note about this clonotype: Its specificity is not known.

One entry per CDR3 protein, called by TCRdb with MiXCR from the reads. There are approximately 990,000 distinct CDR3 sequences in the sample; around 30% occur only once, and about 14% lies in the top ten. The clonotype originates from a human donor in good health (CMV status not recorded). Some clones in this sample may be carry-over from other donors' samples. Sequencing used cultured CD8+ T cells from PBMCs, obtained from culture after CMV antigen stimulation. The chain joins TRBV14 to TRBJ2-7; D is ambiguous. The DNA of the CDR3 is TGTGCCAGCAGCCCCGGGCAAATGCGCGAGCAGTACTTC. This gives the protein CASSPGQMREQYF.